This TCR beta chain was sequenced for a study of T-cell reconstitution after alpha-beta-depleted transplantation in children. This clonotype was recorded at least ten times. Unique molecular identifiers tagged the TCRbeta library. Each CDR3 protein is one row after TCRdb ran MiXCR on the PCR reads. The data contain around 370,000 distinct CDR3 sequences, approximately 10% of them singletons. Germline assignment: CDR1 MDHEN and CDR2 SYDVKM. This CDR3 spans 15 amino acids. Trimming left V 3 bases short and J 4 bases short, with 15 bases between. This clonotype originated in a human donor who donated a stem cell graft to a child with acute lymphoblastic leukemia. This material consisted of PBMCs from the stem cell graft donor, taken from the stem cell graft. This chain connects TRBV28 to TRBJ1-1; no clear D. The DNA for the CDR3 is TGTGCCAGCAGTTTCGCCGACCGGCTAAGCACTGAAGCTTTCTTT. It translates to CASSFADRLSTEAFF.